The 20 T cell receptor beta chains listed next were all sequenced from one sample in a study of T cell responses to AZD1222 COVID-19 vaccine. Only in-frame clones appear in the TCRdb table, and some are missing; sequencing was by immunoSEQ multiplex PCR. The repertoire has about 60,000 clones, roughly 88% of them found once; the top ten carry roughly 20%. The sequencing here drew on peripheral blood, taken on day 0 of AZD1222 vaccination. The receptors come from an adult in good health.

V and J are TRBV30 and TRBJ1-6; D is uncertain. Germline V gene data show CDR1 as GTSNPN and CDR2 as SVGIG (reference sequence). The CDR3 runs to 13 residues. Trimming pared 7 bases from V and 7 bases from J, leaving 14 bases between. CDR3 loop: CALQTTANSPLHF. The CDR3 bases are TGTGCCTTACAGACAACGGCGAATTCACCCCTCCACTTT. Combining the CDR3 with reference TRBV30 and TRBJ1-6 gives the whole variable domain SQTIHQWPATLVQPVGSPLSLECTVEGTSNPNLYWYRQAAGRGLQLLFYSVGIGQISSEVPQNLSASRPQDRQFILSSKKLLLSDSGFYLCALQTTANSPLHFGNGTRLTVT.

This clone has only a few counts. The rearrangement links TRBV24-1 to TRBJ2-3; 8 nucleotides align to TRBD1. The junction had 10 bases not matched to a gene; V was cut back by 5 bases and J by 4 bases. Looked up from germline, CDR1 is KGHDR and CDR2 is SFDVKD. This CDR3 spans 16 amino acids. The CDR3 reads CATSVAQGAISDTQYF. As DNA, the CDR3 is TGTGCCACCAGTGTCGCGCAGGGGGCGATTTCAGATACGCAGTATTTT.

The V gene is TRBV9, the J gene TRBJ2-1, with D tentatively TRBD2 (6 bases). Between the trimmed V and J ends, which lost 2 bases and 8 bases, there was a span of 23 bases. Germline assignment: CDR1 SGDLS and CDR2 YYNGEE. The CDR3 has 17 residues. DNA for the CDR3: TGTGCCAGCAGCGTCGAACATGGACTGGGACTTTGGGATGAGCAGTTCTTC. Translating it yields CASSVEHGLGLWDEQFF.

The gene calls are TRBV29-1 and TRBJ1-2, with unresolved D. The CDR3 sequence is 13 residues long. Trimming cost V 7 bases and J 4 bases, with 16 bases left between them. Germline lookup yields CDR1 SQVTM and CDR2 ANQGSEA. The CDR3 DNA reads TGCAGCGCCACCCTCGGAACAAGCTATGGCTACACCTTC. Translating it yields CSATLGTSYGYTF. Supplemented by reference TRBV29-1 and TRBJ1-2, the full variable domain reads SAVISQKPSRDICQRGTSLTIQCQVDSQVTMMFWYRQQPGQSLTLIATANQGSEATYESGFVIDKFPISRPNLTFSTLTVSNMSPEDSSIYLCSATLGTSYGYTFGSGTRLTVV.

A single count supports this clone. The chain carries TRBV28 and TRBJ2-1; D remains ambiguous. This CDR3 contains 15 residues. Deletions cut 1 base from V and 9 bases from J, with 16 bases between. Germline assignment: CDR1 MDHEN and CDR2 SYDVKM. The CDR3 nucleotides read TGTGCCAGCAGTTTATCCTACCCCTTGCGCCTTGAGCAGTTCTTC. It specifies CASSLSYPLRLEQFF. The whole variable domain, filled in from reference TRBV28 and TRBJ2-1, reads DVKVTQSSRYLVKRTGEKVFLECVQDMDHENMFWYRQDPGLGLRLIYFSYDVKMKEKGDIPEGYSVSREKKERFSLILESASTNQTSMYLCASSLSYPLRLEQFFGPGTRLTVL.

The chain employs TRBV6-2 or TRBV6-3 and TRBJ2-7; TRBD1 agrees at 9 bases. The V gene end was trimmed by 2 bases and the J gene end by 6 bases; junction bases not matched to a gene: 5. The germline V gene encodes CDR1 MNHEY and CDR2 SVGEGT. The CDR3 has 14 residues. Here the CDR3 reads CASSYPGTGTEQYV. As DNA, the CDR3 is TGTGCCAGCAGTTACCCCGGGACAGGGACCGAGCAGTACGTC.

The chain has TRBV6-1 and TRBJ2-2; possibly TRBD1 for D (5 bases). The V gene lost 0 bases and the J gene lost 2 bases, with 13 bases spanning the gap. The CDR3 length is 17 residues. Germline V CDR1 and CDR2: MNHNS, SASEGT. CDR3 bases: TGTGCCAGCAGTGAAGCAGGGGCCTCCCTTAACACCGGGGAGCTGTTTTTT. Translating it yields CASSEAGASLNTGELFF.

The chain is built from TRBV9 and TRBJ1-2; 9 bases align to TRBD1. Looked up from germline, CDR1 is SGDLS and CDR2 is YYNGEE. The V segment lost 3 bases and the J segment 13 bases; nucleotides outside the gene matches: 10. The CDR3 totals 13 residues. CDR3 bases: TGTGCCAGCAGCGCTACCGGGACAGGGAGTGCCACCTTC. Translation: CASSATGTGSATF.

The CDR3, as DNA: TGTGCCAGCAGTGATAGTATTAACTATGGCTACACCTTC. This sequence encodes CASSDSINYGYTF. This rearrangement joins TRBV25-1 to TRBJ1-2; D gene unclear. Trimming cost V 3 bases and J 1 base, with 6 bases left between them. CDR1 MGHDK and CDR2 SYGVNS come from the germline V gene. The CDR3 loop spans 13 amino acids.

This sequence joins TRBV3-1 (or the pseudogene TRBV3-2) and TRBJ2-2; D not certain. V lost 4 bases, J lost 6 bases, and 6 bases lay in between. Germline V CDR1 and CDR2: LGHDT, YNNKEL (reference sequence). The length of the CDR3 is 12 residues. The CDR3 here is CASSRRAGELFF. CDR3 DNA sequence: TGTGCCAGCAGCCGACGCGCCGGGGAGCTGTTTTTT.

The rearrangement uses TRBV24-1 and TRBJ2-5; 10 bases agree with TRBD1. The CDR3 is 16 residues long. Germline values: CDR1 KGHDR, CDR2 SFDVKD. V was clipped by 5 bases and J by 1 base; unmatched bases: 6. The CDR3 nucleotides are TGTGCCACCAGTGTTATTCGGGACAGGGGCCAAGAGACCCAGTACTTC. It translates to CATSVIRDRGQETQYF.

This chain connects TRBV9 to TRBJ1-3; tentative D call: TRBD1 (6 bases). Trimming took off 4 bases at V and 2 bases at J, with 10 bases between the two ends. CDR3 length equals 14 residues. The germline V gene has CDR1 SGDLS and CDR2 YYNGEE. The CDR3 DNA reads TGTGCCAGCAGCATGGGGGGGCCTGGAAACACCATATATTTT. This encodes CASSMGGPGNTIYF. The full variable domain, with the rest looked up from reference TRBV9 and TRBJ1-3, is DSGVTQTPKHLITATGQRVTLRCSPRSGDLSVYWYQQSLDQGLQFLIQYYNGEERAKGNILERFSAQQFPDLHSELNLSSLELGDSALYFCASSMGGPGNTIYFGEGSWLTVV.

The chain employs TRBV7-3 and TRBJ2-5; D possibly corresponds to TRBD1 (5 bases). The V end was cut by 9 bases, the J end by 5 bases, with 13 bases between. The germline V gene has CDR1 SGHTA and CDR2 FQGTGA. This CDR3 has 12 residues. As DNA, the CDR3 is TGTGCCAGTTCCAGGGATGGCGAGACCCAGTACTTC. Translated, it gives CASSRDGETQYF.

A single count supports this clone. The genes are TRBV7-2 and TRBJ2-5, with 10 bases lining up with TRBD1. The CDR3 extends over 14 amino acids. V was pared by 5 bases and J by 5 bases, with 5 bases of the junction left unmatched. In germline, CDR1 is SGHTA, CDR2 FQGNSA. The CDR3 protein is CASSQTGGGETQYF. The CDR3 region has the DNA TGTGCCAGCAGCCAGACAGGGGGCGGCGAGACCCAGTACTTC.

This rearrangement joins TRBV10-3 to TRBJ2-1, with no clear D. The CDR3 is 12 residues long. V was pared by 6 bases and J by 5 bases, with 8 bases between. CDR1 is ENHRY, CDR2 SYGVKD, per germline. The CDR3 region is CAIRTNNNEQFF. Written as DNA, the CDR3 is TGTGCCATCAGGACAAACAACAATGAGCAGTTCTTC.

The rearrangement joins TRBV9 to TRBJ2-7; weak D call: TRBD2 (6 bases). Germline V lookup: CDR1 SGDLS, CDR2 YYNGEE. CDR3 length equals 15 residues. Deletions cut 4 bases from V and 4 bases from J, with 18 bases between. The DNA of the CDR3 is TGTGCCAGCAGCTCCCTCGGGGGTCGAAAGTACGAGCAGTACTTC. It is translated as CASSSLGGRKYEQYF.

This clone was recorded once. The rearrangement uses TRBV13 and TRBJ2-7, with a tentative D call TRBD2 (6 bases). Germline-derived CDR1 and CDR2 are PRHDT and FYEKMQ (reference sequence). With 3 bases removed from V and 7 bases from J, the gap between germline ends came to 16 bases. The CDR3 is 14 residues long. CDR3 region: CASSFALAAREQYF. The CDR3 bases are TGTGCCAGCAGCTTCGCACTAGCTGCGAGGGAGCAGTACTTC.

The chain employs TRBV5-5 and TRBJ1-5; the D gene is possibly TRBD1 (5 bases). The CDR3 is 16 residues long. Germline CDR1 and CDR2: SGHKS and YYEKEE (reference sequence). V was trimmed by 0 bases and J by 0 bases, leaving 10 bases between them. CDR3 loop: CASSLVGGDSNQPQHF. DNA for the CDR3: TGTGCCAGCAGCTTGGTGGGAGGGGATAGCAATCAGCCCCAGCATTTT. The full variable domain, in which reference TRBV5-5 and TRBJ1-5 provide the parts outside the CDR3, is DAGVTQSPTHLIKTRGQQVTLRCSPISGHKSVSWYQQVLGQGPQFIFQYYEKEERGRGNFPDRFSARQFPNYSSELNVNALLLGDSALYLCASSLVGGDSNQPQHFGDGTRLSIL.

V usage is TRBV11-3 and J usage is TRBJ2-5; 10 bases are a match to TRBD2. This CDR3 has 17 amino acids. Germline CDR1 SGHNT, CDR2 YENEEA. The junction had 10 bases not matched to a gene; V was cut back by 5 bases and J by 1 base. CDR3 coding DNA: TGTGCCAGCAGCCTAGGCGTAGCGGGAGGTTTCCAAGAGACCCAGTACTTC. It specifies CASSLGVAGGFQETQYF.

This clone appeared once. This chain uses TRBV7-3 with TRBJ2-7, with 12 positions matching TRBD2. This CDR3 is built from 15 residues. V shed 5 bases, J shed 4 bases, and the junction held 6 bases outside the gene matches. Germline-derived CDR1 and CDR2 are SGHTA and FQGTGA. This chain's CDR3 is CASSLGLAGPYEQYV. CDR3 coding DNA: TGTGCCAGCAGCCTCGGACTAGCGGGACCTTACGAGCAGTACGTC.